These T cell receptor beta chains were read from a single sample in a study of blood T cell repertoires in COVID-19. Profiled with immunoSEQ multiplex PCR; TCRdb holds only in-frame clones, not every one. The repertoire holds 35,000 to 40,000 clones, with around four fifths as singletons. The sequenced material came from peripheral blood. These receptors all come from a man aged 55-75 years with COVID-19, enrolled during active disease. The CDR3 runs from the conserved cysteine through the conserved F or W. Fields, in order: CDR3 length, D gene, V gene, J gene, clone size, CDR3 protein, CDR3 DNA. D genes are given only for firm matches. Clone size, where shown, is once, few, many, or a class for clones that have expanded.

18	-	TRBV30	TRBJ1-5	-	CAWSPTGLIGYSNQPQHF	TGTGCCTGGAGTCCGACAGGTTTAATCGGCTATAGCAATCAGCCCCAGCATTTT
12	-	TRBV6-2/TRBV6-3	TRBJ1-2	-	CASSYSIGAYTF	TGTGCCAGCAGTTACTCGATTGGGGCCTACACCTTC
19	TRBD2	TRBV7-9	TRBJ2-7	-	CASSSSLRTSGVSSYEQYF	TGTGCCAGCAGCTCAAGTCTACGGACTAGCGGGGTGAGCTCCTACGAGCAGTACTTC
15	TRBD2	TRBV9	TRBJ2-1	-	CASSVGLALYNEQFF	TGTGCCAGCAGCGTAGGACTAGCGTTGTACAATGAGCAGTTCTTC
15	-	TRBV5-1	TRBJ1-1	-	CASSLDGTTAGEAFF	TGCGCCAGCAGCTTGGACGGGACAACCGCCGGTGAAGCTTTCTTT
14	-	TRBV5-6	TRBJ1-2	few	CASSLDRVAYGYTF	TGTGCCAGCAGCTTGGACAGGGTGGCCTATGGCTACACCTTC
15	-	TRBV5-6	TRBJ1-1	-	CASSWSPHSNTEAFF	TGTGCCAGCAGCTGGAGCCCCCATTCGAACACTGAAGCTTTCTTT
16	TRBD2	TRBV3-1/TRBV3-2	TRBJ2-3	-	CASRPGTSGAVDTQYF	TGTGCCAGCAGACCCGGGACTAGCGGGGCCGTCGATACGCAGTATTTT
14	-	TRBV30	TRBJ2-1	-	CAWTIPGLPTGQFF	TGTGCCTGGACTATCCCCGGCCTGCCTACGGGGCAGTTCTTC
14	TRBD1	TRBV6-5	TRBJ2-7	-	CASSYTGGISEQYF	TGTGCCAGCAGTTACACAGGGGGCATCTCCGAGCAGTACTTC
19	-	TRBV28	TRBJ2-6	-	CASSFWSRGQSSGANVLTF	TGTGCCAGCAGTTTTTGGTCCAGGGGCCAGAGCTCTGGGGCCAACGTCCTGACTTTC
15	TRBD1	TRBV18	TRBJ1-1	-	CASSPRQGADTEAFF	TGTGCCAGCTCACCACGACAGGGGGCTGACACTGAAGCTTTCTTT
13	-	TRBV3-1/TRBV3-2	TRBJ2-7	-	CASSPQNRGGQYF	TGTGCCAGCAGCCCCCAGAACAGGGGGGGGCAGTACTTC
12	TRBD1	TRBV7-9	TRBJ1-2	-	CASSLGQYGYTF	TGTGCCAGCAGCCTGGGACAGTATGGCTACACCTTC
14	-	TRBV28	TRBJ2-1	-	CASTAQTVYNEQFF	TGTGCCAGCACTGCCCAGACTGTTTACAATGAGCAGTTCTTC
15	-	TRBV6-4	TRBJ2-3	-	CASSEGAGSTDTQYF	TGTGCCAGCAGCGAAGGGGCAGGATCCACAGATACGCAGTATTTT
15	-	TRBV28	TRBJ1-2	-	CASSDSFRATYGYTF	TGTGCCAGCAGTGACAGTTTCAGGGCAACCTATGGCTACACCTTC
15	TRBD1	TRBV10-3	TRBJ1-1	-	CAISPAGQGNTEAFF	TGTGCCATCAGCCCGGCGGGACAGGGGAACACTGAAGCTTTCTTT
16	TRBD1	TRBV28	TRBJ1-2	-	CASSLSGTGGFGGYTF	TGTGCCAGCAGTTTATCCGGGACAGGGGGCTTTGGTGGCTACACCTTC
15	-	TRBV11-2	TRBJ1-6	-	CASRDTWSQNSPLHF	TGTGCCAGCAGGGACACTTGGAGCCAAAATTCACCCCTCCACTTT
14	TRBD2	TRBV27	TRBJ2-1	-	CASSLVGGPYEQFF	TGTGCCAGCAGTTTAGTGGGAGGGCCGTATGAGCAGTTCTTC
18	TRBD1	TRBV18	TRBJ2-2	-	CASSPLRGDSLNTGELFF	TGTGCCAGCTCACCACTTAGAGGGGACAGCCTGAACACCGGGGAGCTGTTTTTT
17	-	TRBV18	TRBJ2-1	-	CASSLERVLRSYNEQFF	TGTGCCAGCTCACTTGAGCGGGTGCTCAGGTCCTACAATGAGCAGTTCTTC
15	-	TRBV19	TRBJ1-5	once	CASSIDGGSNQPQHF	TGTGCCAGTAGTATAGATGGGGGCAGCAATCAGCCCCAGCATTTT
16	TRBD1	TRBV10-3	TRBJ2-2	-	CAISPSGTGVTGELFF	TGTGCCATCAGTCCATCCGGGACAGGGGTTACCGGGGAGCTGTTTTTT
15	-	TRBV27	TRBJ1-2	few	CASSLSMAGEGGYTF	TGTGCCAGCAGTTTATCGATGGCTGGGGAGGGCGGCTACACCTTC
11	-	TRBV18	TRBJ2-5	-	CASSPTETQYF	TGTGCCAGCTCCCCTACAGAGACCCAGTACTTC
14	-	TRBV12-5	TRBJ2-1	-	CASGLDTLYNEQFF	TGTGCTAGTGGTTTGGACACGCTCTACAATGAGCAGTTCTTC
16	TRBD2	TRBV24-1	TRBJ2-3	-	CATSDLSGVSTDTQYF	TGTGCCACCAGTGATCTGAGCGGGGTTAGCACAGATACGCAGTATTTT
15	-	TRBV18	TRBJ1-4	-	CASSPIGRLSEKLFF	TGTGCCAGCTCACCCATTGGTCGTCTTAGTGAAAAACTGTTTTTT
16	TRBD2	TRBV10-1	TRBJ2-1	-	CASSESIRIGGDEQFF	TGCGCCAGCAGTGAGTCGATACGTATCGGGGGGGATGAGCAGTTCTTC
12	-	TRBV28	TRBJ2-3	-	CASISPSDTQYF	TGTGCCAGCATCTCCCCGAGCGATACGCAGTATTTT
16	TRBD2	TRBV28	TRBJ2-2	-	CASHTQGLAAGGELFF	TGTGCCAGCCATACCCAGGGACTAGCGGCGGGCGGGGAGCTGTTTTTT
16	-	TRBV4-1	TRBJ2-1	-	CASSQGHLSSYNEQFF	TGCGCCAGCAGCCAGGGACACCTGAGCTCCTACAATGAGCAGTTCTTC
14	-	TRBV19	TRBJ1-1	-	CASKDPNSRAEAFF	TGTGCCAGTAAAGACCCGAACAGTCGCGCTGAAGCTTTCTTT
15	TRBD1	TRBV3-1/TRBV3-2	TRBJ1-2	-	CASSQGTDLIYGYTF	TGTGCCAGCAGCCAGGGGACAGATTTGATCTATGGCTACACCTTC
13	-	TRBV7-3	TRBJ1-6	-	CASSRDYNSPLHF	TGTGCCAGCAGCCGGGATTATAATTCACCCCTCCACTTT
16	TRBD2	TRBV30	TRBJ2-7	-	CAWSVQLGLAGYEQYF	TGTGCCTGGAGTGTACAGTTGGGACTAGCCGGGTACGAGCAGTACTTC
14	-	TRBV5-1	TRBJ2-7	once	CASSLTPEPYEQYF	TGCGCCAGCAGCTTGACACCTGAACCCTACGAGCAGTACTTC
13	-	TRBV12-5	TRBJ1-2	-	CASGLGANYGYTF	TGTGCTAGTGGTTTGGGAGCTAACTATGGCTACACCTTC
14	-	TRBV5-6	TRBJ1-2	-	CASSLNQGTTGYTF	TGTGCCAGCAGCTTGAATCAGGGTACGACTGGCTACACCTTC
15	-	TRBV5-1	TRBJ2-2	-	CASSLGGMNTGELFF	TGCGCCAGCAGCTTGGGAGGGATGAACACCGGGGAGCTGTTTTTT
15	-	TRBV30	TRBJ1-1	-	CAWSVMGRMNTEAFF	TGTGCCTGGAGTGTAATGGGCAGAATGAACACTGAAGCTTTCTTT
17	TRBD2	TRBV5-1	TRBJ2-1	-	CASSQWPGGGGDNEQFF	TGCGCCAGCAGCCAGTGGCCGGGGGGAGGAGGTGACAATGAGCAGTTCTTC
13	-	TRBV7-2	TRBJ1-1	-	CASSLTVNTEAFF	TGTGCCAGCAGTCTTACGGTGAACACTGAAGCTTTCTTT
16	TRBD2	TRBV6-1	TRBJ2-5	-	CASSEALMGLAETQYF	TGTGCCAGCAGTGAAGCGCTAATGGGACTAGCGGAGACCCAGTACTTC
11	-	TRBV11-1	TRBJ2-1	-	CASSLRGRKFF	TGTGCCAGCAGCTTAAGAGGTAGAAAGTTCTTC
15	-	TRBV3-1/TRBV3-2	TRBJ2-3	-	CASSLSRAGTDTQYF	TGTGCCAGCAGCCTCTCCAGGGCGGGCACAGATACGCAGTATTTT
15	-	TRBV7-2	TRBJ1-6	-	CASSPQPGRNSPLHF	TGTGCCAGCAGCCCCCAGCCAGGGCGAAACTCACCCCTCCACTTT
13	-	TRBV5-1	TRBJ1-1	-	CASSLELAGEAFF	TGCGCCAGCAGCTTGGAACTAGCAGGTGAAGCTTTCTTT
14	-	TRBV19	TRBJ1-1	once	CASSTGQRHTEAFF	TGTGCCAGTAGTACCGGACAGCGTCACACTGAAGCTTTCTTT
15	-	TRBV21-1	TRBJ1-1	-	CASSDGAGEDTEAFF	TGTGCCAGCAGCGACGGAGCAGGGGAAGACACTGAAGCTTTCTTT